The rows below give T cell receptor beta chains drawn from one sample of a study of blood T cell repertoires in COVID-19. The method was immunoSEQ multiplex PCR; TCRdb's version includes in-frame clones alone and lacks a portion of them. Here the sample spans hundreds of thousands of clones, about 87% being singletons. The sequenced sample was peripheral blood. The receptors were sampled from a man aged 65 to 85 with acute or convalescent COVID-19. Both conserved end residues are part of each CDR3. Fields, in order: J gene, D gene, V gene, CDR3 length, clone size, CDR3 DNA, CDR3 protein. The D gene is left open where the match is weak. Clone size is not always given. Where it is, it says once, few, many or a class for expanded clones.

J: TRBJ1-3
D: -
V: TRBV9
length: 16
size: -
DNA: TGTGCCAGCAGCGTAGAGTGGGGGCGCTCTGGAAACACCATATATTTT
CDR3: CASSVEWGRSGNTIYF

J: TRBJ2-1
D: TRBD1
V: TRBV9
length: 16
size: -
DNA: TGTGCCAGCAGCGTAGACGGGACAGGTCTTTACAATGAGCAGTTCTTC
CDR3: CASSVDGTGLYNEQFF

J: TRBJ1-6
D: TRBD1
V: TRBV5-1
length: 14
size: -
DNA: TGCGCCAGCACACCGGGACAGCCCAACTCACCCCTCCACTTT
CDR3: CASTPGQPNSPLHF

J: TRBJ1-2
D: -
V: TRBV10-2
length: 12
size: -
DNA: TGCGCCAGCAGTGAGCGCAGCTATGGCTACACCTTC
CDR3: CASSERSYGYTF

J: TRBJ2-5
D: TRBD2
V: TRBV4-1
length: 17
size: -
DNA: TGCGCCAGCAGCCAAGATAGACTAGCGGGGGGGCGAGAGACCCAGTACTTC
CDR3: CASSQDRLAGGRETQYF

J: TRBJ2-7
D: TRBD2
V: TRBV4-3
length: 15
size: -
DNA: TGCGCCAGCAGCCAGACTAGCGGGAGCTCCTACGAGCAGTACTTC
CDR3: CASSQTSGSSYEQYF

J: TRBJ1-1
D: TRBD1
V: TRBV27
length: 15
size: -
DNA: TGTGCCAGCAGTCGGCGACAGGGGTCGGACACTGAAGCTTTCTTT
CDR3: CASSRRQGSDTEAFF

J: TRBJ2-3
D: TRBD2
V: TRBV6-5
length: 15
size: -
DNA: TGTGCCAGCAGAGGACTAGCGGGAGGGGGAGATACGCAGTATTTT
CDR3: CASRGLAGGGDTQYF

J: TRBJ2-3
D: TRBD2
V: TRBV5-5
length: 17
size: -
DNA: TGTGCCAGCAGCCCGTGGACTAGCGGGATAATACCAGATACGCAGTATTTT
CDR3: CASSPWTSGIIPDTQYF

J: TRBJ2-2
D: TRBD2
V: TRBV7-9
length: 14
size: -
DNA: TGTGCCAGCAGAACTAGCGGCATGTCCGGGGAGCTGTTTTTT
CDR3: CASRTSGMSGELFF

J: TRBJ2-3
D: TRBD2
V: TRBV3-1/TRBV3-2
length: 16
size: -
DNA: TGTGCCAGCAGCCAAGGGCTGGGGGGGGGCACAGATACGCAGTATTTT
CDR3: CASSQGLGGGTDTQYF

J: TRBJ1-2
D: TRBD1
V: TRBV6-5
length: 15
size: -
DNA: TGTGCCAGCAGTTACTCCGGGACAGGGACCTATGGCTACACCTTC
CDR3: CASSYSGTGTYGYTF

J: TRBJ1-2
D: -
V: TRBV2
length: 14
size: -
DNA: TGTGCCAGCAGTGGAGGGCGTGGGGACTATGGCTACACCTTC
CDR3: CASSGGRGDYGYTF

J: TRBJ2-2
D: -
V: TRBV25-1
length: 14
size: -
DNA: TGTGCCAGCAGTCCCCGGGGGAACACCGGGGAGCTGTTTTTT
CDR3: CASSPRGNTGELFF

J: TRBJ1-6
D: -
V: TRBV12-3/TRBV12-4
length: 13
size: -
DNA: TGTGCCAGCAGTTTAGAGCAGGGTTTGTCCCTCCACTTT
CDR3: CASSLEQGLSLHF

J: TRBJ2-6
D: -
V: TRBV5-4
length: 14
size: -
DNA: TGTGCCAGCAGCCGGGGGAGTGGGGCCAACGTCCTGACTTTC
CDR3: CASSRGSGANVLTF

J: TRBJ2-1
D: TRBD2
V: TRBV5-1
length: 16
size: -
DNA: TGCGCCAGCAGCTTGTGGGCGGGAGGTGGGAAAGATGAGCAGTTCTTC
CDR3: CASSLWAGGGKDEQFF

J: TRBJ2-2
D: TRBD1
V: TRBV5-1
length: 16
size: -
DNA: TGCGCCAGCAGCCCATTGGGACAGACGAACACCGGGGAGCTGTTTTTT
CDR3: CASSPLGQTNTGELFF

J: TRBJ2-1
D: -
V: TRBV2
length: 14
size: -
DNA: TGTGCCAGCAGTAAAACAACAGGGTTTGGTGAGCAGTTCTTC
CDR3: CASSKTTGFGEQFF

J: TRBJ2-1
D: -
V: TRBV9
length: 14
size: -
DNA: TGTGCCAGCAGCGTAGTGGACTGGAACAATGAGCAGTTCTTC
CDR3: CASSVVDWNNEQFF

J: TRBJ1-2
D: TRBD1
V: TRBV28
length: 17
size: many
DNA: TGTGCCAGCAGTCACCCTAGGGACAGGGAGTTTAGCTATGGCTACACCTTC
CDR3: CASSHPRDREFSYGYTF

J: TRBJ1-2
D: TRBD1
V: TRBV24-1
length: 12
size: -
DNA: TGTGCCACCACGGACAGGGCACATGGCTACACCTTC
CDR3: CATTDRAHGYTF

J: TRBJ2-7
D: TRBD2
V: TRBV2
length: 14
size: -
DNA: TGTGCCAGCAGCCCTAGGGAGGGGAGATACGAGCAGTACTTC
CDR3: CASSPREGRYEQYF

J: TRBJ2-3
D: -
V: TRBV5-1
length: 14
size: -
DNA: TGCGCCAGCAGCTCGCCAGATAGCACAGATACGCAGTATTTT
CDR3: CASSSPDSTDTQYF

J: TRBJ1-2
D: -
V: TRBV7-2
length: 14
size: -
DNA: TGTGCCAGCAGCTTAGTGGGGGGACGGCAGGGCTACACCTTC
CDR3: CASSLVGGRQGYTF

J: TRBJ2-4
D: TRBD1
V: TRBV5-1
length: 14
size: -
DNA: TGCGCCAGCAGCTATGACAGGGTCGGAAACATTCAGTACTTC
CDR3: CASSYDRVGNIQYF

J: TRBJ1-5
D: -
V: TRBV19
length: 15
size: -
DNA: TGTGCCAGTAGTTTACAGGGTTGGAGCAATCAGCCCCAGCATTTT
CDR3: CASSLQGWSNQPQHF

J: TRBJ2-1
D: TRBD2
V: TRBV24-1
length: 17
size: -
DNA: TGTGCCACCAGTGCCCCTAGCGGGAGAAATCCCTACAATGAGCAGTTCTTC
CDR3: CATSAPSGRNPYNEQFF

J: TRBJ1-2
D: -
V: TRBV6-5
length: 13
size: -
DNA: TGTGCCAGCAGTTACTCGGCAGGGCGGGGCTACACCTTC
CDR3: CASSYSAGRGYTF

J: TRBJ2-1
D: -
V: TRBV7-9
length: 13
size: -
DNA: TGTGCCAGCAGCCAAATCGAAGGAGGCGAGCAGTTCTTC
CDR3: CASSQIEGGEQFF

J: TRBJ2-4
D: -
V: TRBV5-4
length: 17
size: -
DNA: TGTGCCAGCAGCTTGGACCAGGGGACCCTAGCCAAAAACATTCAGTACTTC
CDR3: CASSLDQGTLAKNIQYF

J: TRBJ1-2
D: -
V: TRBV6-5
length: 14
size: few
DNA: TGTGCCAGCAGTTACTCGAACAGGGAGGGTGGCTACACCTTC
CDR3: CASSYSNREGGYTF

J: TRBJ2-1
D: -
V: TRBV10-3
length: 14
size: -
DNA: TGTGCCGCCCGCCCCGGGGGACCCTATGATGAGCAGTTCTTC
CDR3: CAARPGGPYDEQFF

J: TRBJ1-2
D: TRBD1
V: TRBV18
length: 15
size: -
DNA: TGTGCCAGCTCACCCACGACAGGGGATCCCTATGGCTACACCTTC
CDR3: CASSPTTGDPYGYTF

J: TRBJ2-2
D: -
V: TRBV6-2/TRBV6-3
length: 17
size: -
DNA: TGTGCCAGCAGTTACGGGGGGTTAGCACCGAACACCGGGGAGCTGTTTTTT
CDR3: CASSYGGLAPNTGELFF

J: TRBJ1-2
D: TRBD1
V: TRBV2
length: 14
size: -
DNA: TGTGCCAGCAGTGTGGACAGGGGTGACTATGGCTACACCTTC
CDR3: CASSVDRGDYGYTF

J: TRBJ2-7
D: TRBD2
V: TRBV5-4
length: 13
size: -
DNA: TGTGCCAGCAGCTTAGGAGGGACTAGCGGTTCCCTCTTC
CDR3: CASSLGGTSGSLF

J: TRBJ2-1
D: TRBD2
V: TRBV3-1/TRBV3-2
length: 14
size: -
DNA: TGTGCCAGCAGCCAATTAGCGGGGGGGGTACAGCAGTTCTTC
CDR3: CASSQLAGGVQQFF

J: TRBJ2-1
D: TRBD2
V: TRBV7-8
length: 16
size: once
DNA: TGTGCCAGCAGCTTACGTTCGGGACTAGCGGGAAATGAGCAGTTCTTC
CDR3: CASSLRSGLAGNEQFF

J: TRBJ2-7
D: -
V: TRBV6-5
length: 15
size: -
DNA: TGTGCCAGCAGTTACGGGGCCTCGCTGGTCTACGAGCAGTACTTC
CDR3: CASSYGASLVYEQYF

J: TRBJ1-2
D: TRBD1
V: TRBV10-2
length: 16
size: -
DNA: TGCGCCAGCAGTGAGAGGGGGGACAGATTTAACTATGGCTACACCTTC
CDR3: CASSERGDRFNYGYTF

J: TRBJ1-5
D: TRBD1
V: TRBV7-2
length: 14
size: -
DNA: TGTGCCAGCAGCGAGACAGGGCTTCGGCAGCCCCAGCATTTT
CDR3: CASSETGLRQPQHF